This T cell receptor beta chain was profiled in a study of blood T cell repertoires in COVID-19. For the study at large: COVID-19 samples collected from the United States, Italy and Spain covered acute and convalescent phases. T cells, B-cell-depleted T cells, or PBMCs provided the cDNA or gDNA that served as material.

Authors' methods: Reference gene primers were amplified, and this amplification served to estimate nucleated cell counts. Method: immunoSEQ multiplex PCR; TCRdb's copy keeps in-frame clones and lacks some. V and J calls and clone size are given by that table; D and trimming were obtained from the DNA. The table has approximately 110,000 clones, roughly 80% seen once. Germline lookup yields CDR1 SEHNR and CDR2 FQNEAQ (reference sequence). Trimming stripped 5 bases from V and 1 base from J, with 11 bases between. This CDR3 comprises 14 residues. The receptor was isolated from a man aged 50-59 years with acute or convalescent COVID-19. The gene calls are TRBV7-9 and TRBJ1-2; weak D call: TRBD1 (5 bases). Sequenced input: peripheral blood. The CDR3: CASSPKQVNYGYTF. The CDR3 bases are TGTGCCAGCAGCCCAAAACAGGTTAACTATGGCTACACCTTC.